These 19 T cell receptor beta chains were all obtained from the same sample, sequenced in a study of beta chain features in type 1 diabetes. Expressed TCRB transcripts were sequenced because the entire RNA isolate underwent reverse transcription. The table came from immunoSEQ multiplex PCR; TCRdb's copy has only in-frame clones and leaves some out. The data show about 110,000 clones, with 30% to 40% seen just once and 0.06% to 0.075% held by the top ten. The sequenced sample was stem cell memory CD4+ T cells from blood. The receptors were gathered from a woman aged 18-35 years in good health.

This clone has just a few counts. The chain uses TRBV2 and TRBJ1-1; 7 nucleotides align to TRBD1. Losses at the gene ends were 6 bases for V and 2 bases for J; bases not matched to a gene: 3. Germline V gene sequence: CDR1 SNHLY, CDR2 FYNNEI. The CDR3 consists of 13 residues. CDR3 nucleotides: TGTGCCAGCAGGGGACAGATTAACACTGAAGCTTTCTTT. Translated: CASRGQINTEAFF.

The rearrangement links TRBV27 to TRBJ2-1; tentative D call: TRBD2 (6 bases). Trimming removed 3 bases from V and 3 bases from J, with 12 bases in between. This CDR3 contains 15 residues. Germline V lookup: CDR1 MNHEY, CDR2 SMNVEV (reference sequence). CDR3 nucleotides: TGTGCCAGCAGTTTTCGACGGGAGCGCTACAATGAGCAGTTCTTC. Residues: CASSFRRERYNEQFF.

This clone was seen a handful of times. CDR3 loop: CASSHGTDTQYF. CDR3 DNA sequence: TGTGCCAGCAGCCACGGCACAGATACGCAGTATTTT. V gene TRBV14 combines with J gene TRBJ2-3; D is ambiguous. CDR3 length: 12 amino acids. V was shortened by 3 bases and J by 1 base, with 2 bases between the two germline ends. The V gene's germline CDR1 is SGHDN and CDR2 FVKESK. The entire variable domain, with the rest obtained from reference TRBV14 and TRBJ2-3, is as follows: EAGVTQFPSHSVIEKGQTVTLRCDPISGHDNLYWYRRVMGKEIKFLLHFVKESKQDESGMPNNRFLAERTGGTYSTLKVQPAELEDSGVYFCASSHGTDTQYFGPGTRLTVL.

This clone has more than one count but fewer than ten. The chain has TRBV7-9 and TRBJ2-5, with a possible D match to TRBD2 (6 bases). Trimming shortened V by 6 bases and J by 5 bases, and 16 bases separated the two germline ends. Germline CDR1 is SEHNR and CDR2 is FQNEAQ (reference sequence). The CDR3 extends over 14 amino acids. The CDR3 loop reads CASRLSGLKETQYF. As DNA, the CDR3 is TGTGCCAGCAGATTGAGCGGGCTTAAGGAGACCCAGTACTTC.

This clone has a handful of counts. The rearrangement uses TRBV7-2 and TRBJ1-2, with TRBD1 identical over 10 bases. The V gene end was trimmed by 5 bases and the J gene end by 0 bases; junction bases not matched to a gene: 6. The CDR3 is 16 residues long. Germline lookup yields CDR1 SGHTA and CDR2 FQGNSA. This CDR3 reads CASSPGQGWPNYGYTF. CDR3 DNA: TGTGCCAGCAGCCCGGGACAGGGGTGGCCTAACTATGGCTACACCTTC.

This sequence joins TRBV18 and TRBJ2-2; TRBD1 matches at 11 bases. Germline loops: CDR1 KGHSH, CDR2 LQKENI. The CDR3 extends over 16 amino acids. V shed 2 bases and J 4 bases; nucleotides not matched to a gene: 3. The CDR3 coding sequence is TGTGCCAGCTCACCATTCGGGACAGGGGGCACCGGGGAGCTGTTTTTT. Amino acids: CASSPFGTGGTGELFF.

The chain recombines TRBV7-2 with TRBJ1-1, with TRBD1 as a possible D gene (6 bases). Germline V gene sequence: CDR1 SGHTA, CDR2 FQGNSA. The V gene lost 3 bases and the J gene lost 6 bases, with 14 bases spanning the gap. The CDR3 length is 14 residues. The chain's CDR3 is CASSLDRRGSEAFF. The CDR3 DNA follows: TGTGCCAGCAGCTTGGACCGCAGGGGCTCTGAAGCTTTCTTT. The variable domain in full, completed from reference TRBV7-2 and TRBJ1-1, reads GAGVSQSPSNKVTEKGKDVELRCDPISGHTALYWYRQSLGQGLEFLIYFQGNSAPDKSGLPSDRFSAERTGGSVSTLTIQRTQQEDSAVYLCASSLDRRGSEAFFGQGTRLTVV.

This clone came up once. The chain uses TRBV7-9 and TRBJ1-2; 10 positions agree with TRBD1. Per germline, CDR1 SEHNR and CDR2 FQNEAQ (reference sequence). The V and J ends lost 5 bases and 4 bases, in that order; junction bases with no gene match: 4. This CDR3 comprises 14 residues. The CDR3 sequence is CASSRDRGSYGYTF. Here the CDR3 DNA reads TGTGCCAGCAGCCGGGACAGGGGTAGCTATGGCTACACCTTC.

This chain links TRBV27 with TRBJ1-2, with D possibly TRBD1 on 6 matching bases. The V end lost 5 bases, the J end lost 7 bases, and 17 bases lay between the germline ends. The germline V gene has CDR1 MNHEY and CDR2 SMNVEV (reference sequence). The CDR3 totals 14 residues. As DNA, the CDR3 is TGTGCCAGCAGTCGTAACTCAGGGGTGGCTGGCTACACCTTC. As protein: CASSRNSGVAGYTF.

The rearrangement joins TRBV7-2 to TRBJ2-7; the match to TRBD2 covers 11 bases. The V gene's germline CDR1 is SGHTA and CDR2 FQGNSA. The V and J ends lost 3 bases and 3 bases, in that order; junction bases with no gene match: 1. CDR3 length: 14 amino acids. In DNA, the CDR3 is TGTGCCAGCAGCTTGACTAGCGGGAACTACGAGCAGTACTTC. Its protein is CASSLTSGNYEQYF.

A few counts support this clone. The chain links TRBV29-1 to TRBJ2-7; TRBD2 matches 11 bases. V lost 7 bases and J lost 1; bases outside the gene matches: 12. Germline CDR1 is SQVTM and CDR2 is ANQGSEA. The CDR3 consists of 16 residues. The CDR3 protein is CSGTRIGTSGSYEQYF. As DNA, the CDR3 is TGCAGCGGGACAAGGATAGGGACTAGCGGTTCCTACGAGCAGTACTTC.

This clone was detected only a few times. The chain has TRBV6-4 and TRBJ1-1; D not resolved. The CDR3 is 16 amino acids. V gave up 4 bases and J gave up 2 bases, with 17 bases separating them. Looked up from germline, CDR1 is MRHNA and CDR2 is SNTAGT. The CDR3 nucleotides are TGTGCCAGCAGTGCGTCCGGGTCTCCGTCCAACACTGAAGCTTTCTTT. The encoded protein is CASSASGSPSNTEAFF.

The CDR3 nucleotides read TGTGCCAGCAGGGACAGACCGACCTCCTACGAGCAGTACTTC. It codes for CASRDRPTSYEQYF. This chain links TRBV6-6 with TRBJ2-7, with TRBD1 as a possible D gene (6 bases). Germline V gene lookup returns CDR1 MNHNY and CDR2 SVGAGI (reference sequence). The CDR3 is made up of 14 amino acids. Deletions cut 6 bases from V and 0 bases from J, with 12 bases between.

This clone turned up a few times. V is TRBV2 and J is TRBJ1-5; 7 nucleotides agree with TRBD1. The V segment lost 2 bases and the J segment 4 bases; nucleotides outside the gene matches: 5. This CDR3 contains 15 residues. Germline CDR1 is SNHLY and CDR2 is FYNNEI. DNA of the CDR3: TGTGCCAGCAGTGAAAGGACAGGACTGAATCAGCCCCAGCATTTT. Translating it yields CASSERTGLNQPQHF.

J is TRBJ1-1 and V is TRBV6-5; D is perhaps TRBD1 (6 bases). V gave up 0 bases and J gave up 0 bases, with 8 bases separating them. Germline V CDR1 and CDR2: MNHEY, SVGAGI. This CDR3 comprises 15 residues. The CDR3 loop is CASSYSGAVNTEAFF. In DNA, the CDR3 is TGTGCCAGCAGTTACTCGGGGGCGGTGAACACTGAAGCTTTCTTT.

This clone was counted between two and nine times. V and J are TRBV10-3 and TRBJ2-7, with a weak D call TRBD2 (6 bases). Germline V gives CDR1 ENHRY, CDR2 SYGVKD. The CDR3 runs to 15 residues. V lost 4 bases and J lost 1, with 14 bases in between. The CDR3 coding sequence is TGTGCCATCAGTGTTGATCGCGGGGTATCCTACGAGCAGTACTTC. Amino acid sequence: CAISVDRGVSYEQYF.

To note about this clone: The identical CDR3 is also encoded by other nucleotide sequences in the sample. The V gene is TRBV5-1, the J gene TRBJ2-7; tentatively, D is TRBD2 (6 bases). Trimming left V 4 bases short and J 4 bases short, with 9 bases between. In germline, CDR1 is SGHRS, CDR2 YFSETQ. The length of the CDR3 is 12 residues. This CDR3 reads CASSRDLYEQYF. CDR3 coding DNA: TGCGCCAGCAGCCGGGACTTATACGAGCAGTACTTC.

The chain employs TRBV5-4 and TRBJ1-1, with D uncertain. This CDR3 has 16 amino acids. Trimming took 0 bases from V and 0 from J, leaving 12 bases between them. Germline CDR1 and CDR2: SGHNT and YYREEE (reference sequence). Here the CDR3 DNA reads TGTGCCAGCAGCTTGGACCGAGCGAGTTTGAACACTGAAGCTTTCTTT. Amino acid sequence: CASSLDRASLNTEAFF. The whole variable domain, filled in from reference TRBV5-4 and TRBJ1-1, reads ETGVTQSPTHLIKTRGQQVTLRCSSQSGHNTVSWYQQALGQGPQFIFQYYREEENGRGNFPPRFSGLQFPNYSSELNVNALELDDSALYLCASSLDRASLNTEAFFGQGTRLTVV.

The chain couples TRBV30 to TRBJ2-7; D may be TRBD1 (5 bases). The CDR3 runs 13 residues. The V end was cut by 2 bases, the J end by 3 bases, with 11 bases between. The germline gives CDR1 GTSNPN, CDR2 SVGIG (reference sequence). The chain's CDR3 is CAWSPGQGYEQYF. The CDR3 DNA is TGTGCCTGGAGTCCCGGACAAGGCTACGAGCAGTACTTC.